The rows below give T cell receptor beta chains drawn from one sample of a study of OX40 agonist ivuxolimab in advanced cancers. The protocol was immunoSEQ multiplex PCR, while the TCRdb copy is restricted to in-frame clones and leaves out a portion. The table shows approximately 70,000 clones, with approximately 86% occurring only once. The source was CD4+ or CD8+ T cells sorted from blood, collected in a trial of the OX40 agonist ivuxolimab. These receptors were taken from an adult with an advanced solid tumor such as melanoma, head and neck, liver or kidney cancer. Both conserved end residues are part of each CDR3. A D gene is named only where the DNA matches it firmly. Expanded clones get a size class; other rows say once, few or many, or leave the size out.

v_gene,d_gene,abundance,j_gene,CDR3aa,CDR3nt
TRBV30,NA,NA,TRBJ2-2,CAWSVMSGRSGELFF,TGTGCCTGGAGTGTAATGTCGGGTAGGAGCGGGGAGCTGTTTTTT
TRBV7-3,NA,NA,TRBJ1-1,CASSTSPDSEAFF,TGTGCCAGCAGTACTTCACCAGACAGCGAAGCTTTCTTT
TRBV28,NA,NA,TRBJ2-7,CASSQSGTSGKDEQYF,TGTGCCAGCAGTCAATCCGGGACTTCGGGAAAAGACGAGCAGTACTTC
TRBV6-1,NA,once,TRBJ1-1,CASSGDRNTEAFF,TGTGCCAGCAGTGGCGACAGAAACACTGAAGCTTTCTTT
TRBV7-2,NA,once,TRBJ1-5,CASSLGGGMRFNQPQHF,TGTGCCAGCAGCTTAGGCGGTGGTATGAGGTTCAATCAGCCCCAGCATTTT
TRBV19,TRBD2,NA,TRBJ2-1,CASSNLAGEGEQFF,TGTGCCAGTAGTAATTTAGCGGGAGAGGGTGAGCAGTTCTTC
TRBV7-2,NA,NA,TRBJ2-7,CASSFPSYEQYF,TGTGCCAGCAGCTTCCCCTCCTACGAGCAGTACTTC
TRBV4-2,TRBD1,NA,TRBJ1-2,CASSQGGQGSNYGYTF,TGTGCCAGCAGCCAGGGGGGACAGGGGTCGAACTATGGCTACACCTTC
TRBV28,TRBD1,NA,TRBJ2-7,CASRINRDRDEYF,TGTGCCAGCAGGATTAACCGGGACAGGGATGAGTACTTC
TRBV28,NA,NA,TRBJ1-4,CASWATNEKLFF,TGTGCCAGCTGGGCAACTAATGAAAAACTGTTTTTT
TRBV2,NA,NA,TRBJ2-3,CASSEASGVDTQYF,TGTGCCAGCAGTGAAGCTAGCGGAGTGGATACGCAGTATTTT
TRBV19,TRBD1,NA,TRBJ1-5,CASSIGQGQPQHF,TGTGCCAGTAGTATAGGACAGGGTCAGCCCCAGCATTTT
TRBV28,NA,NA,TRBJ1-6,CASSLRTGFYNSPLHF,TGTGCCAGCAGTTTAAGAACAGGGTTTTATAATTCACCCCTCCACTTT
TRBV28,NA,NA,TRBJ1-6,CASSLKGSPLHF,TGTGCCAGCAGTTTAAAGGGTTCACCCCTCCACTTT
TRBV19,NA,medium-sized,TRBJ1-4,CASARGRANEKLFF,TGTGCCAGCGCTCGGGGGCGGGCTAATGAAAAACTGTTTTTT
TRBV6-5,TRBD2,NA,TRBJ2-1,CASSRSPGGGEQFF,TGTGCCAGCAGCCGATCGCCCGGCGGGGGGGAGCAGTTCTTC
TRBV28,TRBD1,NA,TRBJ1-3,CASSRTGRNTIYF,TGTGCCAGCAGTAGGACAGGTCGAAACACCATATATTTT
TRBV5-1,NA,NA,TRBJ2-3,CASSLAGDVTDTQYF,TGCGCCAGCAGCTTGGCCGGAGACGTTACAGATACGCAGTATTTT
TRBV15,NA,NA,TRBJ1-2,CATRRTGNRDGYTF,TGTGCCACCAGACGCACGGGGAACAGGGATGGCTACACCTTC
TRBV7-9,TRBD2,NA,TRBJ2-3,CASSEQGLAGADTQYF,TGTGCCAGCAGCGAACAAGGGCTAGCGGGAGCAGATACGCAGTATTTT
TRBV7-2,NA,NA,TRBJ2-3,CASSKRDSTDTQYF,TGTGCCAGCAGCAAAAGGGACTCCACAGATACGCAGTATTTT
TRBV5-6,NA,NA,TRBJ1-1,CASSYRAGVTEAFF,TGTGCCAGCAGCTATCGGGCAGGGGTCACTGAAGCTTTCTTT
TRBV18,NA,NA,TRBJ1-1,CASSPSADSYEAFF,TGTGCCAGCTCACCATCGGCGGATTCTTATGAAGCTTTCTTT
TRBV18,NA,few,TRBJ2-3,CASSPRLAKTDTQYF,TGTGCCAGCTCACCCAGGCTAGCGAAGACAGATACGCAGTATTTT
TRBV6-4,TRBD2,NA,TRBJ2-1,CASSDTRTSGISTYNEQFF,TGTGCCAGCAGTGACACGCGGACTAGCGGAATATCGACCTACAATGAGCAGTTCTTC
TRBV11-2,NA,once,TRBJ2-7,CASSLIGARYEQYF,TGTGCCAGCAGCTTAATCGGGGCTCGCTACGAGCAGTACTTC